This TCR beta chain was recorded in a study of blood T cell repertoires in COVID-19. V lost 0 bases to trimming and J lost 9 bases; unmatched junction nucleotides: 10. Germline-derived CDR1 and CDR2 are LGHNA and YNFKEQ. The length of the CDR3 is 17 residues. Only in-frame clones appear in the TCRdb table, and some are missing; sequencing was by immunoSEQ multiplex PCR. Of about 300,000 clones listed, 85% to 90% are singletons. This clone was seen a few times. The chain links TRBV4-2 to TRBJ1-6, with 8 bases identical to TRBD1. Source material: peripheral blood. The sequence was collected from a man in his 70s with acute or convalescent COVID-19. The CDR3 bases are TGTGCCAGCAGCCAAGAAGGACAGGGTGGTTGGAGTTCACCCCTCCACTTT. This gives the protein CASSQEGQGGWSSPLHF.